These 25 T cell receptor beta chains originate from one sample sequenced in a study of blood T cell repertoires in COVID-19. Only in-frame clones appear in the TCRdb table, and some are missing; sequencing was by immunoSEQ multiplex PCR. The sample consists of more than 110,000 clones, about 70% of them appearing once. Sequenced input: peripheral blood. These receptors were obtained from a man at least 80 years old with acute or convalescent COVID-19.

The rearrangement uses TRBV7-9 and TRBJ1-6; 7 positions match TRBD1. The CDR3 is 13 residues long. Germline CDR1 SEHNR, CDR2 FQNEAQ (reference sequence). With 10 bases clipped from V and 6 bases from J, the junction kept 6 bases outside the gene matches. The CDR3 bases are TGTGCCACCGGGGACAGTGCTAATTCACCCCTCCACTTT. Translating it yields CATGDSANSPLHF.

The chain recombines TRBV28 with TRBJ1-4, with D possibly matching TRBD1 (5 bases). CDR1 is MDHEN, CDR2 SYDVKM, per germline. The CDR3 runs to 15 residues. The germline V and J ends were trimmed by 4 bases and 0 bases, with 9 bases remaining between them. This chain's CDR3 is CASSSDSATNEKLFF. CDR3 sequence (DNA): TGTGCCAGCAGTTCCGACAGTGCAACTAATGAAAAACTGTTTTTT.

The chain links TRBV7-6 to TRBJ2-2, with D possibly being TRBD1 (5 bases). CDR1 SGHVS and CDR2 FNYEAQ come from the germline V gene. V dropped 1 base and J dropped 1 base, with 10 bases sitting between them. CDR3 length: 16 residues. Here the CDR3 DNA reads TGTGCCAGCAGCTTAGTGACAGCTAAGAACACCGGGGAGCTGTTTTTT. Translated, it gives CASSLVTAKNTGELFF.

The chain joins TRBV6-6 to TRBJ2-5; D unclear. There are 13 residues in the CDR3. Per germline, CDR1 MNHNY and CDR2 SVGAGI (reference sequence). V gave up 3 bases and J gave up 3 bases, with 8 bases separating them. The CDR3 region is CASSYQREETQYF. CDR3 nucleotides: TGTGCCAGCAGTTATCAGCGTGAAGAGACCCAGTACTTC.

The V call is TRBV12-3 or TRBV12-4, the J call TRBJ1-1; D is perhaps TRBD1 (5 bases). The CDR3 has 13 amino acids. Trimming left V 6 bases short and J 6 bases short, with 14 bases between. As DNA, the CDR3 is TGTGCCAGCAGACCCAGGGAAACGTCTGAAGCTTTCTTT. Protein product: CASRPRETSEAFF.

This CDR3 is CASSVGSRGGYTF. The CDR3 nucleotides read TGTGCCAGCAGCGTTGGGTCCCGGGGTGGCTACACCTTC. This chain links TRBV9 with TRBJ1-2; D ambiguous. This CDR3 has 13 amino acids. From germline, CDR1 is SGDLS and CDR2 YYNGEE. V was cut by 2 bases and J by 7 bases, with 12 bases left in between.

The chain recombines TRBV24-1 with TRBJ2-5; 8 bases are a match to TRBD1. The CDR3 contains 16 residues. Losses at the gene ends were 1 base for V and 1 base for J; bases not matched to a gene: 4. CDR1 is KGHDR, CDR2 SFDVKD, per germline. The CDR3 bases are TGTGCCACCAGTGATTTTTCACAGGGGGGCCAAGAGACCCAGTACTTC. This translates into CATSDFSQGGQETQYF.

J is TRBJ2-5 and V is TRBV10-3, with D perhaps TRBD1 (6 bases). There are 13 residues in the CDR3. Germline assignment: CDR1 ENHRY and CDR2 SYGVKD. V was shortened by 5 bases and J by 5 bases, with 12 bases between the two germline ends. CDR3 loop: CAISLQGGETQYF. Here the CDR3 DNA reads TGTGCCATCAGTTTACAGGGTGGGGAGACCCAGTACTTC.

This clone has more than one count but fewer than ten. DNA of the CDR3: TGCGCCAGCAGCCAGCCCGAGGGACTAGCAACGCAGTATTTT. The encoded protein is CASSQPEGLATQYF. The V call is TRBV4-1, the J call TRBJ2-3, with 9 bases aligning to TRBD2. Germline-derived CDR1 and CDR2 are MGHRA and YSYEKL. V lost 3 bases to trimming and J lost 9 bases; unmatched junction nucleotides: 7. This CDR3 comprises 14 residues.

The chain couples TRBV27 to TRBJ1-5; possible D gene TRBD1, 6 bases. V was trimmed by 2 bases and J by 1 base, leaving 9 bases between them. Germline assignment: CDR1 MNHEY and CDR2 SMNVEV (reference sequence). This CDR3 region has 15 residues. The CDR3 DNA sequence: TGTGCCAGCAGTTTACGTCAGGGGAGCAATCAGCCCCAGCATTTT. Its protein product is CASSLRQGSNQPQHF.

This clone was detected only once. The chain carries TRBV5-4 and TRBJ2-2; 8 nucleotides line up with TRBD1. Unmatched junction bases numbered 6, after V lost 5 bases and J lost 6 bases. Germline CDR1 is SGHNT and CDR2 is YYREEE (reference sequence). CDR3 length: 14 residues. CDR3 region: CASRVTGDAGELFF. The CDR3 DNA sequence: TGTGCCAGCAGGGTGACAGGGGACGCCGGGGAGCTGTTTTTT.

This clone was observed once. CDR3 sequence reads: CASTRSGGFTDTQYF. DNA of the CDR3: TGTGCCAGCACCCGTAGCGGGGGCTTCACAGATACGCAGTATTTT. This rearrangement joins TRBV5-5 to TRBJ2-3, with TRBD2 identical over 9 bases. The germline gives CDR1 SGHKS, CDR2 YYEKEE (reference sequence). V gave up 6 bases and J gave up 2 bases; unmatched junction bases: 7. This CDR3 has 15 amino acids.

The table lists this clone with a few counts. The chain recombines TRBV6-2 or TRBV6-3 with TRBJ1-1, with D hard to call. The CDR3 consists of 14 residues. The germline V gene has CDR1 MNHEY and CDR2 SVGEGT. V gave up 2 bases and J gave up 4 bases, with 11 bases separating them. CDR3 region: CASSYEGYGTEAFF. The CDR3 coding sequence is TGTGCCAGCAGTTACGAGGGCTATGGCACTGAAGCTTTCTTT.

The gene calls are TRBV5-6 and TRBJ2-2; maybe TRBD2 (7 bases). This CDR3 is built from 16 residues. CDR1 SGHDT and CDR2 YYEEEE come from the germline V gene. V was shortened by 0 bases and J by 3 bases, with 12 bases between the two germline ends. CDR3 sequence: CASSLAGGPYTGELFF. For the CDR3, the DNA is TGTGCCAGCAGCTTGGCCGGGGGGCCTTACACCGGGGAGCTGTTTTTT.

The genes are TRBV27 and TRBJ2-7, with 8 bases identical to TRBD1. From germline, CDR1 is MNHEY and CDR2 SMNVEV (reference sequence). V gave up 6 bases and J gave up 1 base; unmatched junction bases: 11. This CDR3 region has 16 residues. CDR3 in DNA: TGTGCCAGCAGGGGCCGGACAGGGAAATTTTCCTACGAGCAGTACTTC. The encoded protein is CASRGRTGKFSYEQYF.

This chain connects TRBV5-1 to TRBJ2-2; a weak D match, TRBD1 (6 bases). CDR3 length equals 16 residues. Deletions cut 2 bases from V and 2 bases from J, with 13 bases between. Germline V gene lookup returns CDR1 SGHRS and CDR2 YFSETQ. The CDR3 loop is CASSLSGHLNTGELFF. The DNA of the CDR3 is TGCGCCAGCAGCTTATCGGGACACCTCAACACCGGGGAGCTGTTTTTT.

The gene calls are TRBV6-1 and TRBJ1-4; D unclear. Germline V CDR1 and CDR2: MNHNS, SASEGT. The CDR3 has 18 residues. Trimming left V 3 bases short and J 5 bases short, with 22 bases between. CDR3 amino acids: CASSETPDWVRRNEKLFF. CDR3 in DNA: TGTGCCAGCAGTGAGACGCCTGACTGGGTCAGACGGAATGAAAAACTGTTTTTT.

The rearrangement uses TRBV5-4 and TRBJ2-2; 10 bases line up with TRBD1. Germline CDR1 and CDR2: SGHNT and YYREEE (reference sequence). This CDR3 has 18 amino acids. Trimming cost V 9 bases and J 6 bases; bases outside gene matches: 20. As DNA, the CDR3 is TGTGCCACCCAGCCGGGCGACAGGGGGCGCGAATTAGCCGGGGAGCTGTTTTTT. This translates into CATQPGDRGRELAGELFF.

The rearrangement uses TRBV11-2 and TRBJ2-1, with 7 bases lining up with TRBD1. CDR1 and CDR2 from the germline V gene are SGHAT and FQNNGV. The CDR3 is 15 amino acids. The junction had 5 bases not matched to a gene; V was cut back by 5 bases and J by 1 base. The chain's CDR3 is CASSLGQVSYNEQFF. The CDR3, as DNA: TGTGCCAGCAGCCTTGGACAGGTTTCCTACAATGAGCAGTTCTTC.

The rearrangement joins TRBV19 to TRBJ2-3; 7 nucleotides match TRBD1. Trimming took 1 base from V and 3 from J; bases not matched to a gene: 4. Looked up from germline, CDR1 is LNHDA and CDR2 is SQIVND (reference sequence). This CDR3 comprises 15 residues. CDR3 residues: CASSIVGTATDTQYF. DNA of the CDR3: TGTGCCAGTAGTATAGTGGGGACAGCTACAGATACGCAGTATTTT.

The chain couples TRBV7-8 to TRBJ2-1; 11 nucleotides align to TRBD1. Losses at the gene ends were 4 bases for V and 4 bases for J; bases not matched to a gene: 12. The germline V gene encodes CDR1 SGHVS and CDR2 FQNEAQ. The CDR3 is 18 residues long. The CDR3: CASSSRTGGSPRYNEQFF. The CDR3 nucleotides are TGTGCCAGCAGCTCCAGGACAGGGGGCTCGCCACGATACAATGAGCAGTTCTTC.

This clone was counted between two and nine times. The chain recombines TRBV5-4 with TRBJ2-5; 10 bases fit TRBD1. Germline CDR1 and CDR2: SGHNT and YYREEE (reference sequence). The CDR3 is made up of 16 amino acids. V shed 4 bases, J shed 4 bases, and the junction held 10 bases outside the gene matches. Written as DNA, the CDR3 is TGTGCCAGCAGCCCCAGGGCGGGACAGGGGATAGAGACCCAGTACTTC. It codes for CASSPRAGQGIETQYF.

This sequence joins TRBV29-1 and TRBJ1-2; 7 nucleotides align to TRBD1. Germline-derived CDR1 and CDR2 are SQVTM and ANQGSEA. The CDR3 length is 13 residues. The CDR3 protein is CSVGGQRDDGYTF. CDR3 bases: TGCAGTGTAGGGGGACAGAGGGATGATGGCTACACCTTC. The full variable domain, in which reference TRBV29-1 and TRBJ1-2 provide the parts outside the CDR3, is SAVISQKPSRDICQRGTSLTIQCQVDSQVTMMFWYRQQPGQSLTLIATANQGSEATYESGFVIDKFPISRPNLTFSTLTVSNMSPEDSSIYLCSVGGQRDDGYTFGSGTRLTVV.

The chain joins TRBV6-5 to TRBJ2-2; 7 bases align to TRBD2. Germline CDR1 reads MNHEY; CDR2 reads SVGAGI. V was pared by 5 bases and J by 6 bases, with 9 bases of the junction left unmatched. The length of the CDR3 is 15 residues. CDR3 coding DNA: TGTGCCAGCAGTCCCGGGGGGAGCAAGGCCGGGGAGCTGTTTTTT. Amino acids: CASSPGGSKAGELFF.

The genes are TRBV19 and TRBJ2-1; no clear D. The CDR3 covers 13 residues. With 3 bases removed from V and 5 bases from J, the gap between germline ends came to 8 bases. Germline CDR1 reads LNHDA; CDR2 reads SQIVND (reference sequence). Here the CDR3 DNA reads TGTGCCAGTAGTATCAACACCCACAATGAGCAGTTCTTC. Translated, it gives CASSINTHNEQFF.